The sequence of this T cell receptor (beta chain) was determined in a study of T cell repertoires in cytomegalovirus infection (dated by TCRdb to between 2019 and 2020). Regarding the complete study: Recently identified HLA-C-restricted CMV epitopes, whose presentation resists viral immunomodulation, were targeted by peptide stimulations together with well-studied HLA-B-restricted epitopes. Because public TCR beta signatures pointed to carriage of CMV infection together with the matching HLA type, the HLA type of each donor mattered for the analysis. What the research found in general, with its limitations: In both this cohort and an independent roughly 400-donor cohort, the cumulative frequency of public TCR beta family members distinguished carriers of CMV infection plus the relevant HLA type. In the ex vivo response, HLA-C-restricted CMV-specific TCR beta clonotypes were dominant, and in two of eight donors the single most frequent clonotype came from this HLA-C-restricted group.

Its CDR3 holds 18 amino acids, cysteine through phenylalanine. Only the CDR3 portion is preserved as DNA: 54 bases, with reading frame beginning at the first base. CDR1 and CDR2, looked up from the germline V gene (reference sequence), are DFQATT and SNEGSKA. Trimming takes 0 bases off V and 3 bases off J; junction bases not matched to a gene: 15. The treatment or condition label of this sample denotes: in vitro stimulation with specific CMV peptide epitopes to enrich CMV-specific T cells. Remarks on this clonotype: Its antigen is not yet known. Base quality data are lacking; no much larger clone is found one base away.

For sequencing, an Illumina HiSeq 1500 was employed. The public sequencing data were trimmed at Q25 with fastp and processed into clonotypes with MiXCR by TCRdb, which kept only in-frame beta chains. One record per CDR3 amino acid sequence lists the most common genes and DNA. This sample has some 120,000 distinct CDR3 sequences in its table, and around 32% of those were observed once. The ten largest clones take up 58% of the sample. Rearrangement joined TRBV20-1 to TRBJ2-7, and 9 junction bases match TRBD2. The receptor comes from a human donor in good health (CMV status not recorded). Some clones in this sample may be carry-over from other donors' samples. The sequences come from CD8+ T cells from cultured PBMCs, collected from culture after CMV antigen stimulation. At the DNA level, the sequence is TGCAGTGCTAGAGATCTTGCCCTGGCCAGCGGGGGGCGCTACGAGCAGTACTTC. The translation is CSARDLALASGGRYEQYF.